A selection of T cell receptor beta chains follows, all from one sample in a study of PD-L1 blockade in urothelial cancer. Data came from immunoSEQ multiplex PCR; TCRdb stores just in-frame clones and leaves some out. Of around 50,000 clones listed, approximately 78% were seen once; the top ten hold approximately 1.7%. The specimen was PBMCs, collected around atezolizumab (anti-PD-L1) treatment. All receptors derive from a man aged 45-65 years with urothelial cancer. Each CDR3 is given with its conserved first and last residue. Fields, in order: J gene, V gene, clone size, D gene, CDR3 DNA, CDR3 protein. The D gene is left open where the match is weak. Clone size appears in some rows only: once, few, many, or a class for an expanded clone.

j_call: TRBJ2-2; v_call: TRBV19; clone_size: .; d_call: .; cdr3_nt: TGTGCCAGTAGCCAACACATCCCTGGGGAGCTGTTTTTT; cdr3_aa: CASSQHIPGELFF
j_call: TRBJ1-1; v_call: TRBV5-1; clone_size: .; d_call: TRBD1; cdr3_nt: TGCGCCAGCAGCTTCTCCGGGACAGGGCTTAAAACTGAAGCTTTCTTT; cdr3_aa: CASSFSGTGLKTEAFF
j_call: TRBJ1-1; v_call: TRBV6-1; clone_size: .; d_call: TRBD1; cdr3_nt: TGTGCCAGCAGTTGGTCAGGGGGAGCTTTCTTT; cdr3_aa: CASSWSGGAFF
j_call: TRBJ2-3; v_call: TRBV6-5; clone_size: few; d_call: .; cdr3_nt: TGTGCCAGCAGAGGGGTGGCAGATACGCAGTATTTT; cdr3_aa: CASRGVADTQYF
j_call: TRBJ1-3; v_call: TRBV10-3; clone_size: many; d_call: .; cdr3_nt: TGTGCCATCACCGGGGATTCGGCTGGAAACACCATATATTTT; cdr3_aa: CAITGDSAGNTIYF
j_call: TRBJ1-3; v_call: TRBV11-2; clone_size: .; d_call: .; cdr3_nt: TGTGCCAGCCTAGGCATGAACGGCGAAGAAGTCTACTCTGGAAACACCATATATTTT; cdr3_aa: CASLGMNGEEVYSGNTIYF
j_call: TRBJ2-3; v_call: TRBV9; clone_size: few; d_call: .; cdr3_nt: TGTGCCAGCAGCGTAGGCCCACTGGAGGATACGCAGTATTTT; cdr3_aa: CASSVGPLEDTQYF
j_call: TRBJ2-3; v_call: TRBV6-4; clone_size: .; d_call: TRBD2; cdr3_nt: TGTGCCAGCAGTCGACTAGCGGGGGGTGCAGATACGCAGTATTTT; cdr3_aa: CASSRLAGGADTQYF
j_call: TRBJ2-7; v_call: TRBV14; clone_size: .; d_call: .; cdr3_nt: TGTGCCAGCAGCCTTAAGAGCGAGCAGTACTTC; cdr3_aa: CASSLKSEQYF
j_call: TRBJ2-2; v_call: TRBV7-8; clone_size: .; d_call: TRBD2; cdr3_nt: TGTGCCAGCAGCTTATTCCCCTTGGCTAGCGGGAGCACCGGGGAGCTGTTTTTT; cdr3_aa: CASSLFPLASGSTGELFF
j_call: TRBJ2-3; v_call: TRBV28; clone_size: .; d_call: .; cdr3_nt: TGTGCCAGCAGTTTACGCGGCAGCCCCACAGATACGCAGTATTTT; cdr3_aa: CASSLRGSPTDTQYF
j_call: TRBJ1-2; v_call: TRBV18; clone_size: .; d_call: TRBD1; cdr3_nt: TGTGCCAGCTCCGTCGGACAGGGGACGAATGGCTACACCTTC; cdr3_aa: CASSVGQGTNGYTF
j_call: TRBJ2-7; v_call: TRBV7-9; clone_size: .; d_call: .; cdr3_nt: TGTGCCAGCAGCTCCCCAGAAGTGCAGTACTTC; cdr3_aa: CASSSPEVQYF
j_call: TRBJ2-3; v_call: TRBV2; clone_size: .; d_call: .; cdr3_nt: TGTGCCAGCATAGAGATAGCAGATACGCAGTATTTT; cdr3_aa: CASIEIADTQYF
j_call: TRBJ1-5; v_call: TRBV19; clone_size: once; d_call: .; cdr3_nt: TGTGCCAGTAGTGCTTTAGTAGCGGGCAATCAGCCCCAGCATTTT; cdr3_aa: CASSALVAGNQPQHF
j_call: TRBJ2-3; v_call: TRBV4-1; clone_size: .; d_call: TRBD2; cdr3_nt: TGCGCCAGCAGCCAAGGGCTAGTGGGACTAGCGGCTCTCCGTAGCACAGATACGCAGTATTTT; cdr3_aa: CASSQGLVGLAALRSTDTQYF
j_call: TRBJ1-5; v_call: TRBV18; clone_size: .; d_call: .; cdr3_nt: TGTGCCAGCTCTCTCCGGGACAAGCAATCAGCCCAGCATTTT; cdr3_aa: CASSLRDKQSAQHF
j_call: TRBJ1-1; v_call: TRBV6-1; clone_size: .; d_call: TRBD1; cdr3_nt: TGTGCCAGCACTAGGACAGGGACTGAAGCTTTCTTT; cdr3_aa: CASTRTGTEAFF
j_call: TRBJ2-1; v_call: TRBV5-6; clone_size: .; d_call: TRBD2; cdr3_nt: TGTGCCAGCAGCCTGCCTAGCGGGGGGACGAATGAGCAGTTCTTC; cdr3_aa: CASSLPSGGTNEQFF
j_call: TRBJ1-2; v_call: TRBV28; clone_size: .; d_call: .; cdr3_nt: TGTGCCAGCAGTTTAGGTTTCGGGGAATATGGCTACACCTTC; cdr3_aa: CASSLGFGEYGYTF
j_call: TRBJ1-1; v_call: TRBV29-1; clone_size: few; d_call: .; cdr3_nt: TGCAGCGTTGGAGTGGGGGCCGCACGGCGATTGAACACTGAAGCTTTCTTT; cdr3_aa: CSVGVGAARRLNTEAFF
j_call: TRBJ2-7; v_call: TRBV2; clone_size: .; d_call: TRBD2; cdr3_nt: TGTGCCAGCAGGGCGGGAGGTCTCGAGCAGTACTTC; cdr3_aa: CASRAGGLEQYF
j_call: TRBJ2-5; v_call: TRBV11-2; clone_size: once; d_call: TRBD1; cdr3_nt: TGTGCCAGCAGCTTAGGAACAGGGGTGGTAGAGACCCAGTACTTC; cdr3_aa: CASSLGTGVVETQYF
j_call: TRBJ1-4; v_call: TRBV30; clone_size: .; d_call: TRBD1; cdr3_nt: TGTGCCTGGAGTGGACAGGGGGCGACTAATGAAAAACTGTTTTTT; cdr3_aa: CAWSGQGATNEKLFF
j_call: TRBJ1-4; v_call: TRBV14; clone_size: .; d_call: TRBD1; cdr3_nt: TGTGCCAGCAGCCAGGGTCTCCAGGGGGCTAATGAAAAACTGTTTTTT; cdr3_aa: CASSQGLQGANEKLFF
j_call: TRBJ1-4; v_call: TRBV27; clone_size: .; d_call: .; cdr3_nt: TGTGCCAGCAGGCTGGGGGGGAGGCCTAATGAAAAACTGTTTTTT; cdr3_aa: CASRLGGRPNEKLFF
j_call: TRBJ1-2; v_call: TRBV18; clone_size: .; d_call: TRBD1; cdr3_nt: TGTGCCAGCTCACGGGACAGGGGGAACTATGGCTACACCTTC; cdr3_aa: CASSRDRGNYGYTF
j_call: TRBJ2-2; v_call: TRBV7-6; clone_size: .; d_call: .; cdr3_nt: TGTGCCAGCACCTTCGGGGGACCCACCGGGGAGCTGTTTTTT; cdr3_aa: CASTFGGPTGELFF
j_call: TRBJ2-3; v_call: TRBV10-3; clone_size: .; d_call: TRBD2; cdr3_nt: TGTGCCATCAGCCGAGCGGGGGGGCCAGCAGATACGCAGTATTTT; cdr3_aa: CAISRAGGPADTQYF
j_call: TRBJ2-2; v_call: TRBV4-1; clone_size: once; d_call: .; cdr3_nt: TGCGCCAGCAGCCAACGGGACGAGGGGGCGAACACCGGGGAGCTGTTTTTT; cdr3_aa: CASSQRDEGANTGELFF
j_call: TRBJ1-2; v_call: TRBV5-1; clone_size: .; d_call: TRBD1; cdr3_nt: TGCGCCAGCAGCGAGGGACAGGGGGCCAGCTATGGCTACACCTTC; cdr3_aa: CASSEGQGASYGYTF
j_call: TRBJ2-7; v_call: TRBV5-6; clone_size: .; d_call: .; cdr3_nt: TGTGCCAGCAGCGTTACTAGCTGGAGGGCCGGCGAGCAGTACTTC; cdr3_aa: CASSVTSWRAGEQYF
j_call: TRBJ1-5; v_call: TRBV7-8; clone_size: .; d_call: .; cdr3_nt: TGTGCCAGCAGCTTAATGGTCAGTTGGAGCAATCAGCCCCAGCATTTT; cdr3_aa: CASSLMVSWSNQPQHF
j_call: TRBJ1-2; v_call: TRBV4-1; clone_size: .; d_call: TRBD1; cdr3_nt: TGCGCCAGCAGCCAAGATAGGACAGGGGGTCTCTATGGCTACACCTTC; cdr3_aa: CASSQDRTGGLYGYTF
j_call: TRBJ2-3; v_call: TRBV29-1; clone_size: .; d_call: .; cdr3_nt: TGCAGCGTTGTGGGGGGGCTCACAGATACGCAGTATTTT; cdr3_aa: CSVVGGLTDTQYF
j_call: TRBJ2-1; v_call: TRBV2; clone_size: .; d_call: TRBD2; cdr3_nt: TGTGCCAGCAGTGTTTCTAGCGGCCGGCAGGGGCAGTTCTTC; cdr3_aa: CASSVSSGRQGQFF